The T cell receptor (beta chain) under discussion was sequenced for a study of blood T cell repertoires in COVID-19. Study information: Acute and convalescent COVID-19 samples came from the United States, Italy and Spain.

CDR1 and CDR2 (germline): MGHDK, SYGVNS. The CDR3 spans 12 residues. V shed 8 bases and J 16 bases; nucleotides not matched to a gene: 13. This table comes from immunoSEQ multiplex PCR, and its TCRdb copy is limited to in-frame clones, with some not included. The data show around 65,000 clones, 76% seen once. The sequence derives from a woman aged 50 to 60 with active or convalescent COVID-19. This chain connects TRBV25-1 to TRBJ2-1, with 8 bases identical to TRBD2. What was sequenced was peripheral blood. CDR3 bases: TGTGCCAGCTCAAAGCTTAGCGGGGTGAACTTCTTC. Translation gives CASSKLSGVNFF.